This T cell receptor beta chain is drawn from a study of CD8+CD57+ T cells in acquired aplastic anemia. For CDR3 and TCR beta VDJ profiling, genomic DNA was the template used. TCRdb analysed the reads with MiXCR anew, one entry per CDR3 protein. The sample lists 150,000 to 200,000 distinct CDR3 sequences, roughly 48% occurring once. The germline V gene has CDR1 SGHRS and CDR2 YFSETQ. This CDR3 is 14 amino acids long. V lost 4 bases, J lost 3 bases, and 13 bases lay in between. This clonotype showed up many times. The chain carries TRBV5-1 and TRBJ1-2; no reliable D call. Sequenced input: sorted CD4+, CD8+, or CD8+CD57+ T cells (not recorded which) from PBMCs. The receptor was isolated from a human donor in good health. CDR3 nucleotides: TGCGCCAGCAGCCCGGTTGGGGAACACTATGGCTACACCTTC. Translating gives CASSPVGEHYGYTF.